The 32 T cell receptor beta chains reported below all come from one sample, sequenced in a study of T cells in narcolepsy. The assay was immunoSEQ multiplex PCR, and TCRdb's table has in-frame clones only and misses some. The table includes 30,000 to 35,000 clones, around 80% detected once. Sample: memory (CD45RA-) CD4+ T cells from blood. All receptors derive from a human donor in good health.

The V gene is TRBV29-1, the J gene TRBJ2-3; 8 positions agree with TRBD1. V was pared by 5 bases and J by 3 bases, with 10 bases of the junction left unmatched. The CDR3 has 15 residues. In germline, CDR1 is SQVTM, CDR2 ANQGSEA. DNA for the CDR3: TGCAGCGTTAGACTACAGGGGGGCGGAACAGATACGCAGTATTTT. Translation gives CSVRLQGGGTDTQYF.

The chain couples TRBV29-1 to TRBJ2-7, with 13 positions matching TRBD2. The CDR3 consists of 15 residues. CDR1 and CDR2 (germline): SQVTM, ANQGSEA. J was trimmed by 1 base and V by 6 bases; bases with no gene match: 6. The CDR3 DNA is TGCAGCGTCAGTCCGGGACTAGCGGGGTCCTACGAGCAGTACTTC. It encodes CSVSPGLAGSYEQYF.

In this sample, this clone turned up a few times. The V gene is TRBV5-5, the J gene TRBJ1-4; D gene unclear. Germline V CDR1 and CDR2: SGHKS, YYEKEE (reference sequence). Between the trimmed V and J ends, which lost 4 bases and 1 base, there was a span of 8 bases. This CDR3 contains 14 residues. The chain's CDR3 is CASSRTGTNEKLFF. The CDR3 DNA reads as TGTGCCAGCAGCCGGACGGGAACTAATGAAAAACTGTTTTTT. Based on the CDR3 plus reference TRBV5-5 and TRBJ1-4, the full variable domain is DAGVTQSPTHLIKTRGQQVTLRCSPISGHKSVSWYQQVLGQGPQFIFQYYEKEERGRGNFPDRFSARQFPNYSSELNVNALLLGDSALYLCASSRTGTNEKLFFGSGTQLSVL.

The chain is built from TRBV7-2 and TRBJ2-5; D is undetermined. The DNA end is more similar to TRBJ2-7, so the J call may be wrong. The CDR3 contains 9 residues. Germline assignment: CDR1 SGHTA and CDR2 FQGNSA. The CDR3 DNA follows: TGTGCCAGCGGGGACGAGCAGTACTTC. This sequence encodes CASGDEQYF.

The chain couples TRBV7-8 to TRBJ2-1; 7 bases map to TRBD2. Germline CDR1 reads SGHVS; CDR2 reads FQNEAQ. The length of the CDR3 is 14 residues. The trim removed 4 bases at V and 6 bases at J, leaving 6 bases unmatched. The CDR3 DNA follows: TGTGCCAGCAGCTCCCTCCTAGCGGTCAATGAGCAGTTCTTC. Translated: CASSSLLAVNEQFF.

This chain uses TRBV14 with TRBJ1-3; a weak D match, TRBD1 (6 bases). Deletions cut 0 bases from V and 5 bases from J, with 17 bases between. The CDR3 extends over 17 amino acids. Germline assignment: CDR1 SGHDN and CDR2 FVKESK. The CDR3 loop reads CASSQDRGGLRRNTIYF. The DNA for the CDR3 is TGTGCCAGCAGCCAAGATCGGGGGGGCCTAAGAAGAAACACCATATATTTT.

V gene TRBV9 combines with J gene TRBJ2-7; 12 positions match TRBD1. This CDR3 has 13 residues. The germline gives CDR1 SGDLS, CDR2 YYNGEE. V was pared by 4 bases and J by 6 bases, with 2 bases of the junction left unmatched. The CDR3 DNA is TGTGCCAGCAGCCGGGACAGGGGGCCCGAGCAGTACTTC. Translated: CASSRDRGPEQYF.

The chain carries TRBV5-5 and TRBJ2-5; D unclear. V was pared by 4 bases and J by 5 bases, with 15 bases between. The CDR3 consists of 14 residues. CDR1 is SGHKS and CDR2 is YYEKEE in the germline V gene (reference sequence). CDR3 DNA: TGTGCCAGCAGCGTGCCGGGTTCTCGGGAGACCCAGTACTTC. Its protein is CASSVPGSRETQYF. The complete variable domain, with remaining parts taken from reference TRBV5-5 and TRBJ2-5, reads DAGVTQSPTHLIKTRGQQVTLRCSPISGHKSVSWYQQVLGQGPQFIFQYYEKEERGRGNFPDRFSARQFPNYSSELNVNALLLGDSALYLCASSVPGSRETQYFGPGTRLLVL.

This clone was detected only once. Here the CDR3 DNA reads TGCGCCAGCAGCCGAGATCCGGGACAGGGGTTTTACGAGCAGTACTTC. It encodes CASSRDPGQGFYEQYF. The chain joins TRBV4-1 to TRBJ2-7, with TRBD1 matching 10 bases. Per germline, CDR1 MGHRA and CDR2 YSYEKL. V shed 4 bases and J 4 bases; nucleotides not matched to a gene: 10. The CDR3 covers 16 residues.

The V gene is TRBV18, the J gene TRBJ1-1, with D unclear. Germline CDR1 KGHSH, CDR2 LQKENI. Trimming pared 2 bases from V and 3 bases from J, leaving 7 bases between. The CDR3 is 13 amino acids. The CDR3 DNA sequence: TGTGCCAGCTCACCAGGGCAGGACACTGAAGCTTTCTTT. It codes for CASSPGQDTEAFF.

J is TRBJ2-1 and V is TRBV18; 9 bases fit TRBD2. Looked up from germline, CDR1 is KGHSH and CDR2 is LQKENI. The length of the CDR3 is 17 residues. V shed 3 bases and J 6 bases; nucleotides not matched to a gene: 12. The CDR3 reads CASSPTGAGGPGNEQFF. As DNA, the CDR3 is TGTGCCAGCTCACCGACTGGGGCGGGAGGGCCTGGCAATGAGCAGTTCTTC.

The J gene is TRBJ1-1, the V gene TRBV19; tentatively, D is TRBD1 (6 bases). Germline CDR1 reads LNHDA; CDR2 reads SQIVND (reference sequence). The length of the CDR3 is 14 residues. The CDR3 DNA is TGTGCGACGTTAGGAGGGGGTTTTTACACTGAAGCTTTCTTT. It specifies CATLGGGFYTEAFF.

This chain links TRBV19 with TRBJ1-2; D may be TRBD1 (5 bases). The CDR3 covers 15 residues. V dropped 7 bases and J dropped 2 bases, with 17 bases sitting between them. From germline, CDR1 is LNHDA and CDR2 SQIVND (reference sequence). Here the CDR3 reads CASIAAREANYGYTF. Written as DNA, the CDR3 is TGTGCCAGTATAGCCGCCAGGGAGGCCAACTATGGCTACACCTTC. Drawing the rest from reference TRBV19 and TRBJ1-2, the complete variable domain is DGGITQSPKYLFRKEGQNVTLSCEQNLNHDAMYWYRQDPGQGLRLIYYSQIVNDFQKGDIAEGYSVSREKKESFPLTVTSAQKNPTAFYLCASIAAREANYGYTFGSGTRLTVV.

Notes on this clone: Other DNA sequences in this sample translate to the same CDR3. The chain joins TRBV6-4 to TRBJ2-1; 15 nucleotides line up with TRBD2. The CDR3 consists of 17 residues. Germline trimming cut 6 bases from V and 5 bases from J; bases unmatched to any gene: 8. In germline, CDR1 is MRHNA, CDR2 SNTAGT. CDR3: CASSVGLAGGQNNEQFF. The CDR3 coding sequence is TGTGCCAGCAGCGTCGGACTAGCGGGAGGGCAGAACAATGAGCAGTTCTTC.

This clone was found once. This chain uses TRBV5-1 with TRBJ2-1; 11 nucleotides agree with TRBD2. CDR1 and CDR2 from the germline V gene are SGHRS and YFSETQ. CDR3 length: 15 residues. V shed 4 bases, J shed 7 bases, and the junction held 7 bases outside the gene matches. CDR3 DNA sequence: TGCGCCAGCAGCCTGGGACTAGCGGTGAGGAATGAGCAGTTCTTC. It codes for CASSLGLAVRNEQFF.

This clone was counted a single time. The genes are TRBV27 and TRBJ2-5; 10 bases match TRBD1. The trim removed 0 bases at V and 5 bases at J, leaving 6 bases unmatched. CDR1 is MNHEY and CDR2 is SMNVEV in the germline V gene (reference sequence). There are 16 residues in the CDR3. The CDR3 DNA is TGTGCCAGCAGTTTATCCGTAGGGACAGGGGAGGAGACCCAGTACTTC. Its protein is CASSLSVGTGEETQYF.

This sequence joins TRBV7-3 and TRBJ2-3, with 11 positions matching TRBD2. This CDR3 region has 15 residues. From germline, CDR1 is SGHTA and CDR2 FQGTGA. V was clipped by 4 bases and J by 6 bases; unmatched bases: 6. The CDR3 sequence is CASSYSGGAGDTQYF. In nucleotides, the CDR3 is TGTGCCAGCAGCTATAGCGGGGGGGCAGGCGATACGCAGTATTTT.

The chain is built from TRBV27 and TRBJ2-3; 9 bases agree with TRBD2. In germline, CDR1 is MNHEY, CDR2 SMNVEV (reference sequence). J was trimmed by 2 bases and V by 5 bases; bases with no gene match: 8. The CDR3 contains 16 residues. DNA of the CDR3: TGTGCCAGCAGTCCCATCCTAGCGGGGCCCACAGATACGCAGTATTTT. This codes for CASSPILAGPTDTQYF.

The chain couples TRBV5-4 to TRBJ2-5; 12 bases align to TRBD2. Germline V gene data show CDR1 as SGHNT and CDR2 as YYREEE (reference sequence). The V gene end was trimmed by 4 bases and the J gene end by 5 bases; junction bases not matched to a gene: 9. The CDR3 has 16 residues. For the CDR3, the DNA is TGTGCCAGCAGCGGAACTAGCGGGGGGCCCTGGGAGACCCAGTACTTC. This codes for CASSGTSGGPWETQYF.

The rearrangement links TRBV6-1 to TRBJ2-7; 9 nucleotides line up with TRBD1. V was pared by 11 bases and J by 3 bases, with 11 bases of the junction left unmatched. There are 14 residues in the CDR3. Germline V gene data show CDR1 as MNHNS and CDR2 as SASEGT. The CDR3 loop reads CAGTPGTGYYEQYF. CDR3 DNA sequence: TGTGCCGGGACCCCCGGGACAGGGTACTACGAGCAGTACTTC.

The chain has TRBV28 and TRBJ1-1; D not certain. Per germline, CDR1 MDHEN and CDR2 SYDVKM. This CDR3 has 14 amino acids. V lost 7 bases to trimming and J lost 4 bases, with 16 bases between them. The CDR3 sequence: CASTQVGFSTEAFF. The CDR3 DNA follows: TGTGCCAGCACCCAAGTAGGTTTTAGCACTGAAGCTTTCTTT.

This clone was found a few times. The chain has TRBV11-2 and TRBJ2-5; TRBD2 aligns across 11 bases. Germline V gene data show CDR1 as SGHAT and CDR2 as FQNNGV. This CDR3 comprises 17 residues. Trimming at V came to 6 bases and at J to 6 bases, leaving 15 bases not matched to a gene. CDR3 DNA: TGTGCCAGCAGTCGGCCGGGACTAGCGGACCCCAAGAAGACCCAGTACTTC. Translated, it gives CASSRPGLADPKKTQYF. The full variable domain, completed using reference TRBV11-2 and TRBJ2-5, is EAGVAQSPRYKIIEKRQSVAFWCNPISGHATLYWYQQILGQGPKLLIQFQNNGVVDDSQLPKDRFSAERLKGVDSTLKIQPAKLEDSAVYLCASSRPGLADPKKTQYFGPGTRLLVL.

The chain joins TRBV9 to TRBJ1-6; tentatively, D is TRBD1 (6 bases). The CDR3 is 14 amino acids. V gave up 0 bases and J gave up 8 bases, with 9 bases separating them. Per germline, CDR1 SGDLS and CDR2 YYNGEE. The CDR3 protein is CASSVDPGDSPLHF. In DNA form, the CDR3 reads TGTGCCAGCAGCGTAGACCCAGGGGATTCACCCCTCCACTTT.

In its sample, this clone was seen a few times. The CDR3 region has the DNA TGTGCCAGCAGCCCCAGGGGATACTATGGCTACACCTTC. Translating gives CASSPRGYYGYTF. The chain combines TRBV7-9 with TRBJ1-2; weak D call: TRBD1 (6 bases). The germline V gene has CDR1 SEHNR and CDR2 FQNEAQ (reference sequence). This CDR3 has 13 residues. V lost 5 bases and J lost 3, with 10 bases in between.

CDR3 in amino acids: CASSSWGNWGGYTF. Written as DNA, the CDR3 is TGTGCCAGCAGCTCTTGGGGGAATTGGGGTGGCTACACCTTC. The chain employs TRBV11-2 and TRBJ1-2, with D perhaps TRBD1 (5 bases). This CDR3 is 14 amino acids long. Germline-derived CDR1 and CDR2 are SGHAT and FQNNGV. Trimming removed 4 bases from V and 7 bases from J, with 16 bases in between. The complete variable domain, with remaining parts taken from reference TRBV11-2 and TRBJ1-2, reads EAGVAQSPRYKIIEKRQSVAFWCNPISGHATLYWYQQILGQGPKLLIQFQNNGVVDDSQLPKDRFSAERLKGVDSTLKIQPAKLEDSAVYLCASSSWGNWGGYTFGSGTRLTVV.

The rearrangement links TRBV11-2 to TRBJ2-2; 14 positions agree with TRBD2. This CDR3 has 16 amino acids. Germline-derived CDR1 and CDR2 are SGHAT and FQNNGV. V shed 6 bases, J shed 1 base, and the junction held 1 base outside the gene matches. CDR3 protein: CASRGLAGGNTGELFF. The CDR3 coding sequence is TGTGCCAGCAGAGGACTAGCGGGAGGGAACACCGGGGAGCTGTTTTTT.

This clone was recorded only once. In DNA, the CDR3 is TGTGCCAGCAGCGCCGCAAAAGCAAGGATTTACAATGAGCAGTTCTTC. Translated: CASSAAKARIYNEQFF. The chain carries TRBV7-2 and TRBJ2-1; D is unresolved. The CDR3 has 16 amino acids. From germline, CDR1 is SGHTA and CDR2 FQGNSA. V dropped 5 bases and J dropped 4 bases, with 18 bases sitting between them.

The gene calls are TRBV19 and TRBJ2-3; D gene unclear. Trimming stripped 4 bases from V and 1 base from J, with 9 bases between. Germline-derived CDR1 and CDR2 are LNHDA and SQIVND (reference sequence). The CDR3 runs to 14 residues. The CDR3 reads CASSTGPGTDTQYF. The CDR3, as DNA: TGTGCCAGTAGTACCGGACCGGGCACAGATACGCAGTATTTT.

The chain links TRBV7-9 to TRBJ2-3, with 10 bases aligning to TRBD2. Germline-derived CDR1 and CDR2 are SEHNR and FQNEAQ (reference sequence). Trimming took 1 base from V and 1 from J; bases not matched to a gene: 5. This CDR3 has 17 residues. This CDR3 reads CASSLVASGSGTDTQYF. CDR3 sequence (DNA): TGTGCCAGCAGCTTAGTGGCTAGCGGGAGTGGCACAGATACGCAGTATTTT.

J is TRBJ1-1 and V is TRBV5-6; unclear D gene. V was trimmed by 1 base and J by 3 bases, leaving 10 bases between them. CDR1 is SGHDT and CDR2 is YYEEEE in the germline V gene. This CDR3 is 14 amino acids long. The DNA for the CDR3 is TGTGCCAGCAGCTTGAGTAGGAGGGACACTGAAGCTTTCTTT. It is translated as CASSLSRRDTEAFF.

The rearrangement uses TRBV7-2 and TRBJ1-2; tentative D call: TRBD1 (6 bases). Germline values: CDR1 SGHTA, CDR2 FQGNSA. This CDR3 comprises 15 residues. V lost 5 bases, J lost 4 bases, and 17 bases lay in between. This CDR3 reads CASSHVRGPGYGYTF. In DNA, the CDR3 is TGTGCCAGCAGCCACGTCCGGGGGCCAGGCTATGGCTACACCTTC.

The genes are TRBV11-2 and TRBJ2-7; perhaps TRBD1 as D (6 bases). There are 14 residues in the CDR3. Between the trimmed V and J ends, which lost 5 bases and 3 bases, there was a span of 14 bases. Germline V lookup: CDR1 SGHAT, CDR2 FQNNGV. The CDR3: CASSIGQRYYEQYF. For the CDR3, the DNA is TGTGCCAGCAGCATCGGACAGCGCTACTACGAGCAGTACTTC.